A single T cell receptor beta chain is shown here with its context. Libraries were prepared by immunoSEQ multiplex PCR; TCRdb keeps only in-frame clonotypes and omits some of them. The sample shows about 1 million clones, around 76% of them seen only once. The source of the sample is a study of shared clonotypes between healthy human individuals. The source material was memory CD4+ T cells sorted from blood. This sample's subset: CD45RA-negative fraction. This sequence originates from a man aged 18 to 30 in good health.

CDR3 nucleotide sequence: TGTGCCAGCAGCCAAGATACGAGGGAGTGGGAGACCCAGTACTTC. It encodes CASSQDTREWETQYF. The genes are TRBV4-2 and TRBJ2-5, with TRBD2 as a possible D gene (5 bases). CDR1 LGHNA and CDR2 YNFKEQ come from the germline V gene. This CDR3 has 15 residues. The ends were cut back, 0 bases at V and 5 bases at J, with 13 bases in the middle.